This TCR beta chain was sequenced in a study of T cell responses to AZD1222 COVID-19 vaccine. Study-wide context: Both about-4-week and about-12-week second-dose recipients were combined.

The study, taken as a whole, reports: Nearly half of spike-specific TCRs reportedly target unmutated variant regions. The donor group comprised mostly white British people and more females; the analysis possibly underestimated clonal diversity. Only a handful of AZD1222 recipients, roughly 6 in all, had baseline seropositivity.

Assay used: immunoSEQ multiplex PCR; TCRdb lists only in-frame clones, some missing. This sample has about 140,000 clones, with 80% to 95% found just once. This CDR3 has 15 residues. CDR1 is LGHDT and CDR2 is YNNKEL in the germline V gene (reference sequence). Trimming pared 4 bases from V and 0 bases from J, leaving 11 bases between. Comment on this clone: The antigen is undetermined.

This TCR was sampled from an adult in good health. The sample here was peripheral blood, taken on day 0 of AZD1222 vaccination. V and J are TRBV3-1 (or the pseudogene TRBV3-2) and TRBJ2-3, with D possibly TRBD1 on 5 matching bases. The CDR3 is CASSRQGPSTDTQYF. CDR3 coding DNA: TGTGCCAGCAGCCGGCAGGGCCCTAGCACAGATACGCAGTATTTT.